In this sample, the clone carrying this TCR beta chain turned up many times. No antigen is known for it. This entry comes from a study of blood T cells in healthy people across ages. The study's findings and limits: Naive T cell percentage showed a strong correlation with TCR beta diversity. Bulk PBMC profiling left naive and antigen-experienced comparisons inconclusive. Possibly, changes in expanded clonotypes were confounded because donor CMV status was unknown.

This CDR3 spans 13 amino acids. The germline V gene has CDR1 ENHRY and CDR2 SYGVKD. V was pared by 6 bases and J by 8 bases, with 16 bases between. The authors ran a second PCR of about 6 to 12 cycles using a sample-barcoded 5' primer and a J-beta primer mix. TCRdb called the 5' RACE reads again in MiXCR, with one record for every CDR3 protein. The table has about 700,000 distinct CDR3 sequences, approximately 31% seen once; the top ten hold 15%. The chain carries TRBV10-3 and TRBJ1-2; TRBD1 might be the D (6 bases). Sequenced sample: blood. This clonotype was sampled from a woman at least 80 years old in good health. Here the CDR3 reads CAIRPAGAGGYTF. The DNA of the CDR3 is TGTGCCATCAGGCCGGCAGGGGCGGGCGGCTACACCTTC.